Listed here are 8 T cell receptor beta chains from one sample, sequenced in a study of vaccination and CD4 T cells after COVID-19. Treatment indicated: approximately nine-day PBMC culture with coronavirus spike peptide pools or control peptides (ViraFEST assay). These receptors' antigens are unknown. Sequencing of the DNA from cultured CD4+ T cells was carried out with the Oncomine TCR Beta short-read assay. TCRdb itself ran the PCR reads through MiXCR, one entry per CDR3 protein. The sample consists of about 3,000 distinct CDR3 sequences, 20% to 25% of them appearing once. Sequenced material: CD4+ T cells from blood, cultured in vitro. Every receptor here comes from a human donor who had recovered from COVID-19.

The sample holds a few counts of this clonotype. The genes are TRBV5-8 and TRBJ2-2; D not certain. The germline V gene encodes CDR1 SGHTS and CDR2 YDEGEE. The CDR3 covers 14 residues. V lost 0 bases and J 4 bases, leaving 7 bases between the germline ends. The CDR3 sequence: CASSLANSTGELFF. The CDR3 DNA reads as TGTGCCAGCAGCTTGGCCAACAGCACCGGGGAGCTGTTTTTT.

This clonotype was counted between two and nine times. The gene calls are TRBV7-9 and TRBJ2-7; 10 bases match TRBD1. Per germline, CDR1 SEHNR and CDR2 FQNEAQ (reference sequence). The junction had 2 bases not matched to a gene; V was cut back by 1 base and J by 2 bases. This CDR3 contains 15 residues. The CDR3 protein is CASSLGGTGAYEQYF. CDR3 nucleotide sequence: TGTGCCAGCAGCTTAGGAGGGACAGGGGCCTACGAGCAGTACTTC.

The V call is TRBV19, the J call TRBJ2-2; D perhaps matches TRBD2 (7 bases). CDR1 LNHDA and CDR2 SQIVND come from the germline V gene (reference sequence). The V end was cut by 8 bases, the J end by 4 bases, with 17 bases between. This CDR3 comprises 15 residues. CDR3 nucleotide sequence: TGTGCCAGTCATAGGGGGGGCTCAGGCACCGGGGAGCTGTTTTTT. Translation: CASHRGGSGTGELFF.

The genes are TRBV30 and TRBJ2-5; D tentatively reads TRBD1 or TRBD2 (5 bases each). Germline loops: CDR1 GTSNPN, CDR2 SVGIG (reference sequence). The V end was cut by 2 bases, the J end by 1 base, with 8 bases between. CDR3 length: 13 amino acids. The CDR3 spells CAWSSGTQETQYF. The DNA of the CDR3 is TGTGCCTGGAGTTCGGGGACCCAAGAGACCCAGTACTTC.

The V call is TRBV18, the J call TRBJ1-2, with D unclear. The CDR3 contains 15 residues. Trimming left V 11 bases short and J 0 bases short, with 19 bases between. Germline V CDR1 and CDR2: KGHSH, LQKENI. The CDR3 sequence: CAVALGTLANYGYTF. The CDR3 nucleotides read TGTGCCGTGGCCCTGGGAACCCTTGCTAACTATGGCTACACCTTC.

This clonotype has only one observation. This could be a read error, since a much larger clone is one nucleotide away. This chain links TRBV20-1 with TRBJ1-5; TRBD1 is a possible D gene (5 bases). The length of the CDR3 is 14 residues. Germline V CDR1 and CDR2: DFQATT, SNEGSKA (reference sequence). The CDR3 nucleotides are TGCAGAGCTAGAGTGGGGCCCCCCAATCAGCCCCAGCATTTT. Translating gives CRARVGPPNQPQHF.

This clonotype was seen a handful of times. J is TRBJ1-1 and V is TRBV12-3 or TRBV12-4, with TRBD1 matching over 7 bases. The V segment lost 5 bases and the J segment 9 bases; nucleotides outside the gene matches: 12. This CDR3 contains 14 residues. The CDR3 region has the DNA TGTGCCAGCAGTCACCTTCTACAGGGGCTAAAAGCTTTCTTT. Residues: CASSHLLQGLKAFF.

The chain combines TRBV20-1 with TRBJ1-1; D is unresolved. Germline V lookup: CDR1 DFQATT, CDR2 SNEGSKA (reference sequence). Trimming stripped 1 base from V and 7 bases from J, with 13 bases between. The CDR3 consists of 13 residues. The CDR3 region has the DNA TGCAGTGCTAGAGGTGGCCTCCCGGGTGAAGCTTTCTTT. It translates to CSARGGLPGEAFF.